This T cell receptor beta chain was sequenced in a study of blood T cell repertoires in COVID-19 (dated by TCRdb to 2018 to 2021). About the study as a whole: Samples from collaborators originated in the United States, Italy and Spain and spanned both the acute and convalescent phases of COVID-19. The material from the prospective study consisted of cDNA or gDNA derived from T cells, B-cell-depleted T cells, or PBMCs. Subjects who had been exposed to COVID-19, were actively infected with it, or had recovered from it provided the deeply sampled blood TCRbeta repertoires that made up the dataset. A freely available public database, intended as a resource for researchers studying the immune response to SARS-CoV-2, is where the repertoires were released. The samples were drawn from two sources: the first 160 participants of the ongoing ImmuneRACE study, and some 1,300 subjects contributed by 6 global collaborators. Sample metadata almost always included a de-identified subject ID, COVID-19 status, age in years and sex. HLA class I and class II types, where available, came from metadata supplied by the sample provider rather than from assay-based typing. Study-level results and caveats: The quantity of clinical and demographic metadata differed by source and by participant and was supplied without curation.

Trimming leaves V shorter by 3 bases and J shorter by 0 bases, with the junction holding 2 bases beyond the gene matches. Including the terminal cysteine and phenylalanine, the CDR3 comprises 16 residues. Of the read, only the CDR3 DNA is kept; its 48 bases are in frame from base 1. The germline V gene yields SGDLS for CDR1 and YYNGEE for CDR2. Comments on this clone: Its antigen is currently not known. No clone much larger than this one lies a single base away; base qualities are absent.

The immunoSEQ Assay, a bias-controlled multiplex PCR, was used to amplify TCRbeta CDR3 regions from genomic DNA. Concerning the study's data processing: Nucleated cell counts per sample were estimated from amplification of reference gene primers within the assay. To quantify the absolute abundance of each unique TCRbeta CDR3 rearrangement, sequence reads were collapsed and filtered. Productive Simpson clonality was computed per sample as the square root of Simpson's diversity index over productive rearrangements. TCRdb limited this immuneACCESS table to in-frame rearrangements with V and J called. A share of clones is missing; checked studies link under half to unresolved V genes, and the rest is unexplained. V and J calls and clone size come straight from that table; D and trimming were deduced from the DNA. The table for this sample lists 37,000 or so clones; 70% to 90% of them were counted only once. Jointly, the top ten make up over 9.5% of the sample.

The collaborating institutions used their own protocols to collect whole blood in K2EDTA tubes. For TCRbeta analysis, collaborators shipped samples in one of three forms: frozen whole blood, isolated PBMCs, or DNA extracted from either of those sample types. The sample consisted of peripheral blood. The chain couples TRBV9 to TRBJ2-7; the junction holds 14 bases that match TRBD2. This clonotype was sampled from a man in his 60s with active COVID-19. DNA sequence: TGTGCCAGCAGCGCTGGGACTAGCGGGAGCTCCTACGAGCAGTACTTC. Translated, this gives CASSAGTSGSSYEQYF.